This record covers a single T cell receptor beta chain. This entry comes from a study of glioma-infiltrating T cells after dendritic cell vaccination. Whole-study context: Autologous tumor lysate was loaded overnight onto monocyte-derived dendritic cells grown approximately seven days with IL-4 and GM-CSF.

Germline V lookup: CDR1 MNHNY, CDR2 SVGAGI (reference sequence). CDR3 length: 14 residues. The V gene lost 6 bases and the J gene lost 3 bases, with 12 bases spanning the gap. Profiling relied on immunoSEQ multiplex PCR, and the TCRdb table lists in-frame clones only, not all of them. The profile shows roughly 100,000 clones, 75% to 85% of them singletons. This chain connects TRBV6-6 to TRBJ1-5, with D perhaps TRBD1 (5 bases). The sequence came from a human donor with glioblastoma. Sequenced material: blood, taken before dendritic cell vaccination. The CDR3 region has the DNA TGTGCCAGCAGGGGGCAGGCCCACAATCAGCCCCAGCATTTT. Translated: CASRGQAHNQPQHF.